The clone carrying this TCR beta chain occurred a few times. The library targeted TCRbeta and was prepared with unique molecular identifiers. One entry per CDR3 protein, called by TCRdb with MiXCR from the PCR reads. The table records some 600,000 distinct CDR3 sequences, approximately 16% of them present only once. The CDR3 consists of 13 residues. V shed 6 bases and J shed 7 bases, with 15 bases lying between them. The source of the sample is a study of T-cell reconstitution after alpha-beta-depleted transplantation in children. This rearrangement joins TRBV12-3 or TRBV12-4 to TRBJ2-5; D tentatively reads TRBD1 or TRBD2 (5 bases each). The receptor comes from a human donor who donated a stem cell graft to a child with acute myeloid leukemia. The input for sequencing was PBMCs from the stem cell graft donor, taken from the stem cell graft. The CDR3 nucleotides read TGTGCCAGCAGCCCCCAGGGACGTGGGACCCAGTACTTC. Translated: CASSPQGRGTQYF.